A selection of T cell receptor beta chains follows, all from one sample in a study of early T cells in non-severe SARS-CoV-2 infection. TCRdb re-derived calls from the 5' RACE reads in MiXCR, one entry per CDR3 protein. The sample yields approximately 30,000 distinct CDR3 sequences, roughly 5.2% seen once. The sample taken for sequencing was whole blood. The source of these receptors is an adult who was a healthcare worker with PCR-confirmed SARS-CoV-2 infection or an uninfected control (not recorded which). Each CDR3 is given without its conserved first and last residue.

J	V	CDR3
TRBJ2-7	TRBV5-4	ASRGGPGGNEQY
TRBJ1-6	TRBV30	AWKSWTETSPLH
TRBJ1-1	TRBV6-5	ASSWGQGVNTEAF
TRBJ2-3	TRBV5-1	ASSPLATPTDTQY
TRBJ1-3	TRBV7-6	ASSPGNARANGNTIY
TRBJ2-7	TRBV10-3	AISESNSGTYEQY
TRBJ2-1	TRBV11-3	ASSLGVAGGPRNEQF
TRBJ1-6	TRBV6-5	ASRNTLTGRNNSPLH
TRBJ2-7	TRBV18	ASSPGTDEQY
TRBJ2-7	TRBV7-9	ASSFETSFQY
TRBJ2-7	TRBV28	ASRPAGAFYEQY
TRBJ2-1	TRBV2	ASSGAGVSYNEQF
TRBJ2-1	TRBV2	ASKTGYYNEQF
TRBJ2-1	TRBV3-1	ASSQGMGPEQF
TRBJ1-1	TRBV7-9	ASRPGGGNTEAF
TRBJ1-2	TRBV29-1	SVYADSVGYGYT
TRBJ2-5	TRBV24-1	ATSDPRGGRETQY
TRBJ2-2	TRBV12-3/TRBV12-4	ASRMGRNTGELF
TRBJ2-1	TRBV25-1	ASSEAGGFYNEQF
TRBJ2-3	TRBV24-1	ATSRGGTDTQY
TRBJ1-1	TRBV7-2	ASRPGQGGTEAF
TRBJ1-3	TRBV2	ASSEALGLGAENTIY
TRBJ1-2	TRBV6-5	ASSRAKAPEYGYT
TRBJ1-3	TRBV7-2	ASSLLALGAGNTIY
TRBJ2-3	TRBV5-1	ASSLDLADGGADTQY
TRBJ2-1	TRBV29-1	SVEFLTSGGNEQF
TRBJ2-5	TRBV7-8	ASSSTPGLAGLETQY
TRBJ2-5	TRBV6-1	ASPDRGGETQY
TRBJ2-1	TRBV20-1	SAREASGVYNEQF
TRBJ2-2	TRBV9	ASSVPTGAATGELF
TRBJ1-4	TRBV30	AWSVSLASPLF
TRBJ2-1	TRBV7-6	ASSPLSYNEQF
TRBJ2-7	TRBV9	ASSFGPTGGDEQY
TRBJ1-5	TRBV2	ASSGQGWGQPQH
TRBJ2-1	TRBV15	ATSRDRSSSYNEQF
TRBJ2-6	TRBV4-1	ASSQEGRASSGANVLT
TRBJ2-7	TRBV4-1	ASSQAGNRNEQY
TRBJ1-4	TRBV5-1	ASRGTDNEKLF
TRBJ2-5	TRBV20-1	SASRTAETQY
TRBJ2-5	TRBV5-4	ASSANGGLETQY
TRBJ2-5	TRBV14	ASSQDQGTPQY
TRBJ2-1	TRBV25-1	ASSEYGAISEQF
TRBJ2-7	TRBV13	ASSLFSTSYEQY
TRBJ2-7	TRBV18	ASSPDEYEQY
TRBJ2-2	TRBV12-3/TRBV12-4	ASSHGTAHTGELF
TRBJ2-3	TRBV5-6	ASSWAPRSDTQY
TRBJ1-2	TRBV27	ASSWVGQGLDGYT
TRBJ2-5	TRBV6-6	ASSYQGHQETQY